The TCR beta chain described here comes from a study of cytomegalovirus exposure and HLA in healthy donors. Study-wide results and limits: The study found most TCR sequences rare, yet found some public TCRs in many donors.

Of note for this clone: Its antigen is not identified.

A multiplex PCR was run with 60 Vbeta primers and 13 Jbeta primers. Generated by immunoSEQ multiplex PCR, the TCRdb table keeps only in-frame clones and is missing some. Among approximately 190,000 clones listed, more than 75% were seen once. Although they were nominally healthy when sampled, donors likely had unrecorded immune exposures. Sequenced material: PBMCs. The TCR was taken from a woman aged 50 to 65 in good health and CMV-seropositive.

For the CDR3, the DNA is TGTGCCAGCAGTTTATACGGCCAGGGGGGTCACGGGGAGCTGTTTTTT. Amino acids: CASSLYGQGGHGELFF. The V and J genes are TRBV27 and TRBJ2-2; possibly TRBD1 for D (7 bases). The germline V gene encodes CDR1 MNHEY and CDR2 SMNVEV (reference sequence). V was cut by 1 base and J by 7 bases, with 16 bases left in between. The CDR3 length is 16 residues.